These 21 T cell receptor beta chains came from one sample sequenced in a study of T-cell reconstitution after alpha-beta-depleted transplantation in children. Molecular barcoding with unique molecular identifiers was used for the TCRbeta library. TCRdb recomputed calls from the PCR reads with MiXCR, one row per CDR3 protein. Of 250,000 to 350,000 distinct CDR3 sequences in the sample, 9.5% to 10% are singletons; the top ten hold about a tenth. Sequenced here: PBMCs from the stem cell graft donor, sampled from the stem cell graft. Receptor source: a human donor who donated a stem cell graft to a child with SCID.

The chain combines TRBV10-1 with TRBJ1-1, with D possibly being TRBD1 (5 bases). Germline-derived CDR1 and CDR2 are WNHNN and SYGVQD (reference sequence). The CDR3 has 14 amino acids. V lost 3 bases to trimming and J lost 0 bases, with 8 bases between them. Here the CDR3 DNA reads TGCGCCAGCAGTGACGGACATCTGAACACTGAAGCTTTCTTT. Translation gives CASSDGHLNTEAFF.

V usage is TRBV5-1 and J usage is TRBJ1-2; TRBD1 is a possible D gene (5 bases). The V end lost 4 bases, the J end lost 5 bases, and 15 bases lay between the germline ends. CDR3 size: 14 residues. Germline V gives CDR1 SGHRS, CDR2 YFSETQ. CDR3 amino acids: CASSDTQGQYGYTF. Here the CDR3 DNA reads TGCGCCAGCAGCGACACGCAGGGCCAGTATGGCTACACCTTC.

The rearrangement uses TRBV29-1 and TRBJ2-2; 9 positions agree with TRBD1. The CDR3 contains 16 residues. Trimming removed 6 bases from V and 4 bases from J; junction bases left unmatched: 12. Germline V CDR1 and CDR2: SQVTM, ANQGSEA. The CDR3: CSVASSGQGPTGELFF. DNA for the CDR3: TGCAGCGTAGCTAGTTCGGGACAGGGCCCCACCGGGGAGCTGTTTTTT.

The V and J genes are TRBV12-3 or TRBV12-4 and TRBJ2-1; maybe TRBD2 (7 bases). The ends were cut back, 4 bases at V and 2 bases at J, with 15 bases in the middle. This CDR3 comprises 16 residues. CDR3 nucleotides: TGTGCCAGCAGTTCCAGAAGAGGGGGGGCCTACAATGAGCAGTTCTTC. Translation gives CASSSRRGGAYNEQFF.

This clonotype was found once. A much larger clone differs by one base, so this may be a read error. The conserved closing phenylalanine or tryptophan is absent in this CDR3, likely reflecting a read error. The rearrangement joins TRBV20-1 to TRBJ2-7; D is possibly TRBD2 (6 bases). Germline V lookup: CDR1 DFQATT, CDR2 SNEGSKA (reference sequence). This CDR3 is built from 13 residues. Trimming stripped 1 base from V and 2 bases from J, with 9 bases between. The CDR3 coding sequence is TGCAGTGCTAGAGGGACTACTACCTACGAGCAGTACTCC. Amino acid sequence: CSARGTTTYEQYS.

The V gene is TRBV7-7, the J gene TRBJ2-1, with D tentatively TRBD1 or TRBD2 (5 bases each). This CDR3 has 13 residues. V was trimmed by 4 bases and J by 8 bases, leaving 12 bases between them. Looked up from germline, CDR1 is SSHAT and CDR2 is FNYEAQ (reference sequence). In nucleotides, the CDR3 is TGTGCCAGCAGCTACTCCTGGGACGATGAGCAGTTCTTC. This encodes CASSYSWDDEQFF.

This clonotype was recorded a few times. The V and J genes are TRBV7-9 and TRBJ2-7; 7 bases are shared with TRBD1. The CDR3 length is 14 residues. V gave up 6 bases and J gave up 5 bases; unmatched junction bases: 10. CDR1 and CDR2 from the germline V gene are SEHNR and FQNEAQ (reference sequence). In DNA form, the CDR3 reads TGTGCCAGCAGTTCCTTCGACAGGGCAGACGAGCAGTACTTC. Protein product: CASSSFDRADEQYF.

This clonotype was recorded at least ten times. The chain joins TRBV10-3 to TRBJ1-5; 10 bases are a match to TRBD1. The CDR3 contains 15 residues. Germline CDR1 reads ENHRY; CDR2 reads SYGVKD. J gave up 5 bases and V 3 bases, and 4 bases lay outside the gene matches. This CDR3 reads CAISDGTGVDQPQHF. CDR3 nucleotide sequence: TGTGCCATCAGTGACGGGACAGGGGTGGATCAGCCCCAGCATTTT.

This clonotype has a handful of counts. The rearrangement uses TRBV10-3 and TRBJ2-4, with a weak D call TRBD2 (5 bases). The CDR3 spans 16 residues. Germline CDR1 reads ENHRY; CDR2 reads SYGVKD. The V end lost 2 bases, the J end lost 3 bases, and 14 bases lay between the germline ends. The CDR3 sequence: CAISEPRGSVKNIQYF. In nucleotides, the CDR3 is TGTGCCATCAGTGAGCCTAGAGGGAGTGTCAAAAACATTCAGTACTTC.

This clonotype was seen a few times. This sequence joins TRBV6-5 and TRBJ1-2, with D possibly matching TRBD1 (5 bases). The CDR3 covers 17 residues. Between the trimmed V and J ends, which lost 0 bases and 3 bases, there was a span of 17 bases. Germline V gives CDR1 MNHEY, CDR2 SVGAGI. The CDR3 protein is CASSYSVSAVGDYGYTF. The CDR3 DNA sequence: TGTGCCAGCAGTTACTCGGTCTCGGCCGTAGGGGACTATGGCTACACCTTC.

In DNA form, the CDR3 reads TGCAGTGCTAGAGATGAGGTGGAGACCCAGTACTTC. It encodes CSARDEVETQYF. The chain combines TRBV20-1 with TRBJ2-5, with D hard to call. CDR1 is DFQATT and CDR2 is SNEGSKA in the germline V gene (reference sequence). Trimming shortened V by 0 bases and J by 5 bases, and 7 bases separated the two germline ends. The CDR3 is 12 residues long.

The chain couples TRBV12-3 or TRBV12-4 to TRBJ1-5; 7 bases line up with TRBD1. Unmatched junction bases numbered 8, after V lost 5 bases and J lost 4 bases. This CDR3 has 15 amino acids. This CDR3 reads CASSQDRAGNQPQHF. In DNA, the CDR3 is TGTGCCAGCAGTCAAGACAGGGCCGGGAATCAGCCCCAGCATTTT.

This clonotype came up a few times. The J gene is TRBJ2-5, the V gene TRBV5-6; possible D gene TRBD1, 5 bases. V lost 2 bases to trimming and J lost 0 bases, with 14 bases between them. The CDR3 extends over 16 amino acids. Looked up from germline, CDR1 is SGHDT and CDR2 is YYEEEE. This CDR3 reads CASSLSGFLYQETQYF. DNA for the CDR3: TGTGCCAGCAGCTTATCAGGGTTCCTGTACCAAGAGACCCAGTACTTC.

This chain connects TRBV15 to TRBJ2-1; 8 nucleotides agree with TRBD2. V shed 8 bases, J shed 8 bases, and the junction held 8 bases outside the gene matches. Germline V gives CDR1 LNHNV, CDR2 YYDKDF (reference sequence). The CDR3 is 13 amino acids. CDR3 sequence: CATASGGLDEQFF. The CDR3 coding sequence is TGTGCCACCGCGTCGGGGGGGCTGGATGAGCAGTTCTTC.

Ten or more counts support this clonotype. The J gene is TRBJ1-4, the V gene TRBV7-8, with TRBD1 matching over 8 bases. The germline CDR1 and CDR2 sequences are SGHVS and FQNEAQ. V was clipped by 5 bases and J by 1 base; unmatched bases: 3. CDR3 size: 15 residues. The CDR3 DNA reads TGTGCCAGCAGCCCCACAGGGGGAACTAATGAAAAACTGTTTTTT. It encodes CASSPTGGTNEKLFF.

Worth noting for this clonotype: A junction boundary mismatches the germline segment, possibly from a read error. This chain uses TRBV7-8 with TRBJ2-2; a weak D match, TRBD1 (6 bases). CDR1 SGHVS and CDR2 FQNEAQ come from the germline V gene. This CDR3 is 16 amino acids long. CDR3 loop: CASSLVRGSNTGELLF. The CDR3 nucleotides are TGTGCCAGCAGCTTAGTGAGGGGGTCGAACACCGGGGAGCTGCTTTTT.

The chain is built from TRBV20-1 and TRBJ2-5, with TRBD2 matching over 7 bases. Germline V gene lookup returns CDR1 DFQATT and CDR2 SNEGSKA (reference sequence). This CDR3 spans 17 amino acids. The J segment lost 1 base and the V segment lost 0 bases, leaving 11 bases of the junction unmatched. CDR3 coding DNA: TGCAGTGCTAGAGATCTCTTGGCTAGCGGTTCCCAAGAGACCCAGTACTTC. Translation gives CSARDLLASGSQETQYF.

In its sample, this clonotype was seen a few times. The chain is built from TRBV10-3 and TRBJ2-1; weak D call: TRBD1 (5 bases). Germline V CDR1 and CDR2: ENHRY, SYGVKD. This CDR3 contains 15 residues. V was clipped by 3 bases and J by 3 bases, with 12 bases between them. The CDR3 reads CAISETGASYNEQFF. CDR3 sequence (DNA): TGTGCCATCAGTGAAACAGGAGCGAGCTACAATGAGCAGTTCTTC.

This clonotype has a handful of counts. The genes are TRBV7-6 and TRBJ2-7; 8 nucleotides agree with TRBD1. The germline V gene encodes CDR1 SGHVS and CDR2 FNYEAQ. V shed 5 bases and J 3 bases; nucleotides not matched to a gene: 3. The CDR3 spans 13 residues. This CDR3 reads CASSKTGDYEQYF. CDR3 sequence (DNA): TGTGCCAGCAGCAAGACAGGGGACTACGAGCAGTACTTC.

In this sample, this clonotype turned up a few times. The chain carries TRBV12-3 or TRBV12-4 and TRBJ1-6; the D is unclear. Deletions cut 8 bases from V and 8 bases from J, with 13 bases between. The CDR3 contains 13 residues. CDR3 region: CASRRSQDSPLHF. The DNA for the CDR3 is TGTGCCAGCCGGCGCAGCCAGGATTCACCCCTCCACTTT.

V usage is TRBV20-1 and J usage is TRBJ2-7; TRBD1 agrees at 7 bases. V shed 3 bases and J 4 bases; nucleotides not matched to a gene: 15. This CDR3 is built from 16 residues. The germline V gene encodes CDR1 DFQATT and CDR2 SNEGSKA (reference sequence). The CDR3 DNA follows: TGCAGTGCTAGGGCCCCCGGAGTTGGACAGGTTTACGAGCAGTACTTC. This sequence encodes CSARAPGVGQVYEQYF.